This TCR beta chain emerged from a study of T cells after somatic rescue of genetic block. Using immunoSEQ multiplex PCR, the repertoire was profiled, and TCRdb retains in-frame clones only, with some absent. The repertoire has 60,000 to 90,000 clones, approximately 90% of them found once; the top ten carry 2.5% to 3%. In this sample, this clone turned up once. V lost 4 bases and J lost 8, with 21 bases in between. CDR1 and CDR2 from the germline V gene are SNHLY and FYNNEI. The CDR3 sequence is 16 residues long. This sequence was found in a man aged 30 to 45. Sequencing was carried out using peripheral blood mononuclear cells (PBMCs). The chain carries TRBV2 and TRBJ2-1; tentatively, D is TRBD1 (7 bases). This CDR3 reads CASSVLGRQGGYEQFF. The DNA of the CDR3 is TGTGCCAGCAGTGTATTAGGGCGCCAGGGGGGATATGAGCAGTTCTTC.